The 31 T cell receptor beta chains listed next were all sequenced from one sample in a study of shared clonotypes between healthy human individuals. Sequencing was performed with immunoSEQ multiplex PCR; in TCRdb, only in-frame clones are kept and a portion is missing. The data contain about 1.5 million clones, over 95% of them seen just once; the ten biggest clones take up over 1%. Sequenced sample: naive CD4+ T cells sorted from blood. Documented subset: CD45RA+ positively selected. These receptors all come from a man aged 30 to 39 in good health.

V gene TRBV7-2 combines with J gene TRBJ1-2; 8 nucleotides agree with TRBD1. There are 14 residues in the CDR3. The germline V gene has CDR1 SGHTA and CDR2 FQGNSA. V lost 5 bases to trimming and J lost 8 bases; unmatched junction nucleotides: 10. CDR3 loop: CASSQKDRVQGYTF. The DNA of the CDR3 is TGTGCCAGCAGCCAAAAGGACAGGGTTCAAGGCTACACCTTC.

This chain uses TRBV11-2 with TRBJ2-5; D is possibly TRBD2 (6 bases). V was cut by 5 bases and J by 4 bases, with 17 bases left in between. CDR3 length: 15 residues. Germline-derived CDR1 and CDR2 are SGHAT and FQNNGV. CDR3 coding DNA: TGTGCCAGCAGCCAAGGGAGCCGGGGAGGAGAGACCCAGTACTTC. Its protein is CASSQGSRGGETQYF.

The V and J genes are TRBV7-8 and TRBJ2-1; tentative D call: TRBD1 (5 bases). This CDR3 region has 15 residues. Per the germline V gene, CDR1 is SGHVS and CDR2 is FQNEAQ. The V end lost 8 bases, the J end lost 5 bases, and 19 bases lay between the germline ends. The CDR3 reads CASSAYGRAHNEQFF. CDR3 in DNA: TGTGCCAGCTCAGCTTACGGCAGGGCTCACAATGAGCAGTTCTTC.

The J gene is TRBJ2-7, the V gene TRBV28, with D possibly TRBD1 on 6 matching bases. Germline V lookup: CDR1 MDHEN, CDR2 SYDVKM. Trimming pared 3 bases from V and 1 base from J, leaving 16 bases between. There are 16 residues in the CDR3. As DNA, the CDR3 is TGTGCCAGCAGTTTCCCCCTCGACAGGAGGTCCTACGAGCAGTACTTC. This codes for CASSFPLDRRSYEQYF.

The V call is TRBV5-4, the J call TRBJ2-3, with D unclear. Trimming pared 3 bases from V and 2 bases from J, leaving 22 bases between. Germline V lookup: CDR1 SGHNT, CDR2 YYREEE (reference sequence). The CDR3 is 18 residues long. CDR3 sequence (DNA): TGTGCCAGCAGCTGGGCAACTACCCCGGCGGAGTCCACAGATACGCAGTATTTT. Amino acids: CASSWATTPAESTDTQYF.

The chain is built from TRBV5-1 and TRBJ2-7; perhaps D is TRBD1 or TRBD2 (5 bases each). In germline, CDR1 is SGHRS, CDR2 YFSETQ. The CDR3 contains 16 residues. Trimming shortened V by 0 bases and J by 2 bases, and 15 bases separated the two germline ends. The CDR3 here is CASSLDGGYRAYEQYF. CDR3 bases: TGCGCCAGCAGCTTGGATGGGGGATACCGAGCCTACGAGCAGTACTTC.

This clone is a singleton in its sample. This chain joins TRBV5-4 and TRBJ2-7; D may be TRBD1 (6 bases). Germline CDR1 SGHNT, CDR2 YYREEE (reference sequence). Trimming removed 0 bases at V and 2 bases at J, with 9 bases between. CDR3 length: 14 amino acids. This CDR3 reads CASSLADRTYEQYF. The CDR3 bases are TGTGCCAGCAGCTTGGCCGACAGGACCTACGAGCAGTACTTC.

The CDR3 DNA reads TGCGCCAGCAGTGAGTCGATGGGAGAAAGGAGCACCCAGTACTTC. This sequence encodes CASSESMGERSTQYF. The rearrangement joins TRBV10-1 to TRBJ2-5, with D perhaps matching TRBD2 (5 bases). This CDR3 spans 15 amino acids. Germline V gene data show CDR1 as WNHNN and CDR2 as SYGVQD (reference sequence). V was cut by 0 bases and J by 8 bases, with 16 bases left in between.

Concerning this clone itself: In the same sample, other DNA sequences code for this CDR3. The rearrangement joins TRBV7-9 to TRBJ2-7, with D hard to call. The CDR3 is 12 residues long. CDR1 is SEHNR and CDR2 is FQNEAQ in the germline V gene (reference sequence). V lost 1 base to trimming and J lost 4 bases, with 5 bases between them. The CDR3 nucleotides are TGTGCCAGCAGCTTAGGGGCGTACGAGCAGTACTTC. It encodes CASSLGAYEQYF.

CDR3: CASSLRRDGVGGYGYTF. CDR3 bases: TGTGCCAGCTCACTACGCCGGGACGGCGTTGGTGGTTATGGCTACACCTTC. The J gene is TRBJ1-2, the V gene TRBV18; maybe TRBD1 (5 bases). CDR3 size: 17 residues. Trimming cost V 4 bases and J 5 bases, with 23 bases left between them. Per the germline V gene, CDR1 is KGHSH and CDR2 is LQKENI.

Comment on this clone: This CDR3 is also generated by other DNA sequences in the sample. The chain employs TRBV18 and TRBJ2-7, with 8 nucleotides matching TRBD1. Trimming removed 1 base from V and 0 bases from J; junction bases left unmatched: 2. Germline V lookup: CDR1 KGHSH, CDR2 LQKENI. The CDR3 has 15 amino acids. The CDR3 nucleotides are TGTGCCAGCTCACCACGACAGGGGAACTCCTACGAGCAGTACTTC. This translates into CASSPRQGNSYEQYF.

This clone was picked up a small number of times. The chain employs TRBV6-5 and TRBJ1-2, with D maybe TRBD1 (6 bases). Germline assignment: CDR1 MNHEY and CDR2 SVGAGI. V was pared by 0 bases and J by 4 bases, with 15 bases between. The CDR3 sequence is 16 residues long. DNA of the CDR3: TGTGCCAGCAGTTACTCGAGGTTTGGGGGCACCTATGGCTACACCTTC. Amino acid sequence: CASSYSRFGGTYGYTF.

A word on this clone: The sample holds other DNA sequences that translate to the same CDR3. The gene calls are TRBV29-1 and TRBJ1-5; D not certain. Looked up from germline, CDR1 is SQVTM and CDR2 is ANQGSEA. The CDR3 is made up of 12 amino acids. V was trimmed by 4 bases and J by 4 bases, leaving 8 bases between them. The CDR3 sequence is CSVGGRNQPQHF. For the CDR3, the DNA is TGCAGCGTTGGCGGCAGGAATCAGCCCCAGCATTTT.

Written as DNA, the CDR3 is TGTGCCATCAGTAATCACCGGGAGGAGAATCAGCCCCAGCATTTT. It translates to CAISNHREENQPQHF. The gene calls are TRBV10-3 and TRBJ1-5, with no clear D. In germline, CDR1 is ENHRY, CDR2 SYGVKD. This CDR3 has 15 residues. Trimming removed 5 bases from V and 4 bases from J, with 15 bases in between.

The chain combines TRBV10-3 with TRBJ2-1; 7 bases match TRBD2. Germline values: CDR1 ENHRY, CDR2 SYGVKD. V lost 7 bases to trimming and J lost 8 bases; unmatched junction nucleotides: 8. This CDR3 spans 13 amino acids. In nucleotides, the CDR3 is TGTGCCATCACTAGCGGAGGTGTGTATGAGCAGTTCTTC. Amino acid sequence: CAITSGGVYEQFF.

The chain has TRBV5-3 and TRBJ2-1, with D tentatively TRBD2 (5 bases). TRBV5-3 has ORF status, its function being uncertain. There are 14 residues in the CDR3. V was cut by 1 base and J by 7 bases, with 12 bases left in between. CDR3 region: CARSLRGDLNEQFF. The CDR3 bases are TGTGCCAGAAGCTTGCGGGGAGACCTGAATGAGCAGTTCTTC.

This chain uses TRBV11-2 with TRBJ2-7; 8 bases map to TRBD2. Trimming cost V 0 bases and J 0 bases; bases outside gene matches: 4. Germline CDR1 is SGHAT and CDR2 is FQNNGV. The CDR3 totals 16 residues. CDR3 in DNA: TGTGCCAGCAGCTTAGAATTAGCGGGAATCTCCTACGAGCAGTACTTC. Its protein is CASSLELAGISYEQYF. The full variable domain, completed using reference TRBV11-2 and TRBJ2-7, is EAGVAQSPRYKIIEKRQSVAFWCNPISGHATLYWYQQILGQGPKLLIQFQNNGVVDDSQLPKDRFSAERLKGVDSTLKIQPAKLEDSAVYLCASSLELAGISYEQYFGPGTRLTVT.

Notes on this clone: Other nucleotide sequences from this sample produce the same CDR3. V and J are TRBV5-4 and TRBJ2-5, with D unresolved. V lost 0 bases to trimming and J lost 5 bases, with 8 bases between them. The CDR3 is made up of 13 amino acids. Germline assignment: CDR1 SGHNT and CDR2 YYREEE (reference sequence). CDR3 in amino acids: CASSLAGRETQYF. The CDR3 bases are TGTGCCAGCAGCTTGGCGGGCCGGGAGACCCAGTACTTC.

J is TRBJ2-3 and V is TRBV28; 11 bases line up with TRBD1. The CDR3 is made up of 14 amino acids. Germline V gene sequence: CDR1 MDHEN, CDR2 SYDVKM. V lost 11 bases, J lost 6 bases, and 10 bases stayed unmatched. DNA of the CDR3: TGTGCCGGGAGGACAGGGGGCGCTTGGGATACGCAGTATTTT. Protein sequence: CAGRTGGAWDTQYF.

CDR3 in DNA: TGTGCCAGCAGCTTATTCCGGGGAAAACCTGGAAACACCATATATTTT. Translation gives CASSLFRGKPGNTIYF. The chain couples TRBV7-6 to TRBJ1-3, with unresolved D. V lost 2 bases and J lost 2, with 13 bases in between. The CDR3 has 16 amino acids. Germline CDR1 reads SGHVS; CDR2 reads FNYEAQ.

This clone has a single count. The rearrangement links TRBV6-5 to TRBJ2-1, with TRBD1 identical over 7 bases. The ends lost 7 bases at V and 0 bases at J; junction bases unmatched: 3. This CDR3 is 14 amino acids long. Germline values: CDR1 MNHEY, CDR2 SVGAGI. CDR3 bases: TGTGCCAGCAACAGACAGGGCTCCTACAATGAGCAGTTCTTC. It encodes CASNRQGSYNEQFF.

The V gene is TRBV7-8, the J gene TRBJ2-1; TRBD2 might be the D (5 bases). The length of the CDR3 is 13 residues. Trimming pared 7 bases from V and 7 bases from J, leaving 14 bases between. The germline V gene encodes CDR1 SGHVS and CDR2 FQNEAQ. In DNA, the CDR3 is TGTGCCAGCACAAACCGGGGTTTAAATGAGCAGTTCTTC. It translates to CASTNRGLNEQFF.

This clone was seen just once. The chain links TRBV15 to TRBJ2-3; D uncertain. CDR1 and CDR2 from the germline V gene are LNHNV and YYDKDF (reference sequence). The CDR3 has 15 residues. V lost 1 base to trimming and J lost 4 bases, with 12 bases between them. CDR3 sequence reads: CATSRVQARPDTQYF. The CDR3 nucleotides read TGTGCCACCAGCAGAGTCCAGGCGCGGCCAGATACGCAGTATTTT.

Concerning this clone: Other DNA sequences in this sample translate to the same CDR3. The chain joins TRBV6-1 to TRBJ2-3; D may be TRBD1 or TRBD2 (5 bases each). This CDR3 contains 15 residues. The V end was cut by 4 bases, the J end by 1 base, with 12 bases between. CDR1 and CDR2 from the germline V gene are MNHNS and SASEGT. The CDR3 coding sequence is TGTGCCAGCAGTGGAACGGGACCCGGCACAGATACGCAGTATTTT. It translates to CASSGTGPGTDTQYF.

V and J are TRBV7-9 and TRBJ1-4, with unresolved D. The CDR3 extends over 12 amino acids. CDR1 and CDR2 from the germline V gene are SEHNR and FQNEAQ (reference sequence). Trimming removed 2 bases at V and 7 bases at J, with 5 bases between. CDR3 loop: CASSLKSEKLFF. CDR3 nucleotide sequence: TGTGCCAGCAGCTTAAAAAGTGAAAAACTGTTTTTT.

This clone was recorded once. The V call is TRBV6-1, the J call TRBJ1-2, with no clear D. The germline V and J ends were trimmed by 7 bases and 6 bases, with 12 bases remaining between them. Looked up from germline, CDR1 is MNHNS and CDR2 is SASEGT. The length of the CDR3 is 12 residues. The CDR3: CASTHPENGYTF. CDR3 nucleotides: TGTGCCAGCACCCATCCGGAGAATGGCTACACCTTC.

The rearrangement links TRBV5-6 to TRBJ1-3; D is ambiguous. From germline, CDR1 is SGHDT and CDR2 YYEEEE. The ends were cut back, 3 bases at V and 0 bases at J, with 7 bases in the middle. The CDR3 length is 14 residues. CDR3 sequence: CASSSRSSGNTIYF. Written as DNA, the CDR3 is TGTGCCAGCAGCTCAAGAAGCTCTGGAAACACCATATATTTT.

CDR3 DNA sequence: TGTGCCAGCAGCGCCCTAGGACAGGGTGGTGGCTATGGCTACACCTTC. This translates into CASSALGQGGGYGYTF. The chain employs TRBV9 and TRBJ1-2, with 8 bases aligning to TRBD1. The CDR3 contains 16 residues. In germline, CDR1 is SGDLS, CDR2 YYNGEE. J was trimmed by 4 bases and V by 3 bases; bases with no gene match: 11.

J is TRBJ2-1 and V is TRBV18; 7 bases fit TRBD1. This CDR3 has 13 amino acids. Germline V CDR1 and CDR2: KGHSH, LQKENI. Trimming at V came to 2 bases and at J to 9 bases, leaving 4 bases not matched to a gene. CDR3 in amino acids: CASSPKDRAEQFF. The CDR3 nucleotides are TGTGCCAGCTCACCAAAAGACAGGGCTGAGCAGTTCTTC.

This chain joins TRBV7-6 and TRBJ2-2; 10 positions agree with TRBD2. Germline CDR1 and CDR2: SGHVS and FNYEAQ. V shed 2 bases, J shed 7 bases, and the junction held 10 bases outside the gene matches. The CDR3 spans 17 residues. This CDR3 reads CASSLRAGGPKGGELFF. CDR3 DNA: TGTGCCAGCAGCTTACGAGCGGGAGGGCCGAAGGGCGGGGAGCTGTTTTTT.

This chain joins TRBV5-1 and TRBJ2-7; the match to TRBD2 covers 8 bases. The CDR3 is 14 amino acids. Germline V lookup: CDR1 SGHRS, CDR2 YFSETQ. With 3 bases clipped from V and 3 bases from J, the junction kept 5 bases outside the gene matches. The CDR3 protein is CASSSQGLVYEQYF. The CDR3 bases are TGCGCCAGCAGCTCCCAGGGACTAGTCTACGAGCAGTACTTC.